Listed here are 32 T cell receptor beta chains from one sample, sequenced in a study of cytomegalovirus exposure and HLA in healthy donors. 13 Jbeta primers and 60 Vbeta primers were used for the PCR. The method was immunoSEQ multiplex PCR; TCRdb's version includes in-frame clones alone and lacks a portion of them. The sample has 160,000 or so clones; roughly 80% are singletons. The sample was PBMCs. The receptors derive from a male donor in good health and CMV-seropositive.

This clone was found a few times. J is TRBJ2-7 and V is TRBV9, with D possibly TRBD2 on 6 matching bases. Trimming removed 3 bases from V and 1 base from J, with 8 bases in between. The CDR3 loop spans 13 amino acids. Germline V gene lookup returns CDR1 SGDLS and CDR2 YYNGEE. The DNA of the CDR3 is TGTGCCAGCAGCGAGGGACTGTCCTACGAGCAGTACTTC. Its translation is CASSEGLSYEQYF.

The chain recombines TRBV5-5 with TRBJ2-7; tentatively, D is TRBD2 (5 bases). This CDR3 is 13 amino acids long. CDR1 SGHKS and CDR2 YYEKEE come from the germline V gene (reference sequence). V lost 3 bases and J 5 bases, leaving 12 bases between the germline ends. The CDR3 sequence is CASSSLGVHEQYF. The CDR3 nucleotides are TGTGCCAGCAGCTCGCTCGGGGTCCACGAGCAGTACTTC. Full variable domain (rest looked up from reference TRBV5-5 and TRBJ2-7): DAGVTQSPTHLIKTRGQQVTLRCSPISGHKSVSWYQQVLGQGPQFIFQYYEKEERGRGNFPDRFSARQFPNYSSELNVNALLLGDSALYLCASSSLGVHEQYFGPGTRLTVT.

The J gene is TRBJ2-2, the V gene TRBV9, with a possible D match to TRBD1 (5 bases). V lost 0 bases to trimming and J lost 1 base, with 10 bases between them. Germline CDR1 reads SGDLS; CDR2 reads YYNGEE. The CDR3 contains 16 residues. The CDR3 DNA is TGTGCCAGCAGCGTAGCCCTCCAGGGGAACACCGGGGAGCTGTTTTTT. Residues: CASSVALQGNTGELFF.

The V and J genes are TRBV6-1 and TRBJ1-3; no clear D. Germline assignment: CDR1 MNHNS and CDR2 SASEGT. The CDR3 has 15 residues. V lost 6 bases to trimming and J lost 0 bases, with 12 bases between them. CDR3 nucleotides: TGTGCCAGCAGCCCCTCCACGGGCTCTGGAAACACCATATATTTT. This gives the protein CASSPSTGSGNTIYF.

This chain joins TRBV4-1 and TRBJ1-2; 7 bases fit TRBD1. The V gene end was trimmed by 0 bases and the J gene end by 8 bases; junction bases not matched to a gene: 12. CDR1 and CDR2 (germline): MGHRA, YSYEKL. The CDR3 covers 16 residues. CDR3 in amino acids: CASSQDSEGGTYGYTF. In nucleotides, the CDR3 is TGCGCCAGCAGCCAAGATTCGGAAGGGGGCACTTACGGCTACACCTTC.

The rearrangement links TRBV2 to TRBJ1-2, with D tentatively TRBD1 (6 bases). Germline CDR1 SNHLY, CDR2 FYNNEI. V lost 0 bases, J lost 8 bases, and 13 bases lay in between. This CDR3 is built from 14 residues. The CDR3 region is CASSEATTGSGYTF. In DNA form, the CDR3 reads TGTGCCAGCAGTGAAGCGACAACAGGGAGCGGCTACACCTTC. The variable domain in full, with the rest retrieved from reference TRBV2 and TRBJ1-2, is EPEVTQTPSHQVTQMGQEVILRCVPISNHLYFYWYRQILGQKVEFLVSFYNNEISEKSEIFDDQFSVERPDGSNFTLKIRSTKLEDSAMYFCASSEATTGSGYTFGSGTRLTVV.

This rearrangement joins TRBV18 to TRBJ2-7; TRBD1 aligns across 8 bases. The CDR3 consists of 14 residues. Germline-derived CDR1 and CDR2 are KGHSH and LQKENI. Trimming took 5 bases from V and 5 from J; bases not matched to a gene: 8. CDR3 region: CASSIVDRAHEQYF. Written as DNA, the CDR3 is TGTGCCAGCTCAATAGTGGACAGGGCCCACGAGCAGTACTTC.

The rearrangement joins TRBV10-1 to TRBJ2-2; no reliable D call. V lost 5 bases, J lost 6 bases, and 7 bases lay in between. The CDR3 has 12 amino acids. Germline V gene data show CDR1 as WNHNN and CDR2 as SYGVQD (reference sequence). The CDR3 spells CASSIQAGELFF. The CDR3 nucleotides read TGCGCCAGCAGTATCCAGGCCGGGGAGCTGTTTTTT.

Here the CDR3 reads CASSPGTSGTYEQYF. In DNA form, the CDR3 reads TGTGCCAGCAGTCCCGGGACTAGCGGGACCTACGAGCAGTACTTC. This chain connects TRBV28 to TRBJ2-7; 13 positions agree with TRBD2. CDR1 is MDHEN, CDR2 SYDVKM, per germline. The V gene end was trimmed by 5 bases and the J gene end by 2 bases; junction bases not matched to a gene: 3. This CDR3 has 15 residues.

The gene calls are TRBV7-9 and TRBJ1-2; no clear D. CDR3 length equals 12 residues. Trimming removed 5 bases at V and 5 bases at J, with 9 bases between. Looked up from germline, CDR1 is SEHNR and CDR2 is FQNEAQ (reference sequence). The CDR3 is CASSRDNYGYTF. The CDR3 DNA is TGTGCCAGCAGCCGGGATAATTATGGCTACACCTTC.

The V call is TRBV7-2, the J call TRBJ1-2, with 8 nucleotides matching TRBD1. CDR1 and CDR2 from the germline V gene are SGHTA and FQGNSA. J was trimmed by 5 bases and V by 5 bases; bases with no gene match: 10. This CDR3 comprises 15 residues. CDR3 residues: CASSPRQGFGYGYTF. The CDR3 DNA is TGTGCCAGCAGCCCAAGACAGGGGTTCGGATATGGCTACACCTTC.

The chain links TRBV10-1 to TRBJ2-3; 7 nucleotides match TRBD2. Unmatched junction bases numbered 19, after V lost 4 bases and J lost 6 bases. Germline CDR1 is WNHNN and CDR2 is SYGVQD (reference sequence). This CDR3 is 18 amino acids long. The chain's CDR3 is CASSGNAGLAVPGDTQYF. CDR3 sequence (DNA): TGCGCCAGCAGTGGGAATGCGGGCCTAGCGGTACCGGGGGATACGCAGTATTTT.

The rearrangement links TRBV10-3 to TRBJ2-3; TRBD1 agrees at 8 bases. Losses at the gene ends were 3 bases for V and 7 bases for J; bases not matched to a gene: 6. The V gene's germline CDR1 is ENHRY and CDR2 SYGVKD. This CDR3 has 14 residues. This CDR3 reads CAISDQGAGNTQYF. For the CDR3, the DNA is TGTGCCATCAGTGATCAGGGGGCAGGAAATACGCAGTATTTT.

This chain uses TRBV11-2 with TRBJ2-3; D remains unclear. This CDR3 comprises 15 residues. CDR1 is SGHAT, CDR2 FQNNGV, per germline. The V gene lost 6 bases and the J gene lost 0 bases, with 13 bases spanning the gap. DNA for the CDR3: TGTGCCAGCAGTACCCCTGGGCTGAGCACAGATACGCAGTATTTT. The encoded protein is CASSTPGLSTDTQYF. The whole variable domain, filled in from reference TRBV11-2 and TRBJ2-3, reads EAGVAQSPRYKIIEKRQSVAFWCNPISGHATLYWYQQILGQGPKLLIQFQNNGVVDDSQLPKDRFSAERLKGVDSTLKIQPAKLEDSAVYLCASSTPGLSTDTQYFGPGTRLTVL.

This chain connects TRBV5-1 to TRBJ1-1, with D tentatively TRBD1 (6 bases). There are 20 residues in the CDR3. Per germline, CDR1 SGHRS and CDR2 YFSETQ. V lost 3 bases and J 0 bases, leaving 27 bases between the germline ends. DNA for the CDR3: TGCGCCAGCAGCTGGGGGCGTCATTTAGGCCCTGGAACCATGAACACTGAAGCTTTCTTT. Amino acids: CASSWGRHLGPGTMNTEAFF.

The chain uses TRBV15 and TRBJ2-3; the D gene is possibly TRBD1 (6 bases). The CDR3 has 16 residues. Germline values: CDR1 LNHNV, CDR2 YYDKDF (reference sequence). Trimming took off 5 bases at V and 2 bases at J, with 17 bases between the two ends. The CDR3 nucleotides are TGTGCCACCAGCTCCCGCACAGGGTGGGCCACAGATACGCAGTATTTT. This sequence encodes CATSSRTGWATDTQYF.

This chain links TRBV7-2 with TRBJ2-2, with D maybe TRBD1 (6 bases). CDR3 length equals 12 residues. Trimming cost V 6 bases and J 8 bases, with 10 bases left between them. Germline V gene lookup returns CDR1 SGHTA and CDR2 FQGNSA. This CDR3 reads CASRQGFGELFF. In DNA, the CDR3 is TGTGCCAGCAGACAGGGTTTTGGGGAGCTGTTTTTT.

The rearrangement joins TRBV7-9 to TRBJ1-1; the D gene is possibly TRBD1 (5 bases). The CDR3 extends over 13 amino acids. Per germline, CDR1 SEHNR and CDR2 FQNEAQ (reference sequence). V was cut by 6 bases and J by 0 bases, with 8 bases left in between. CDR3 in amino acids: CASRDSLNTEAFF. CDR3 sequence (DNA): TGTGCCAGCAGAGACAGCCTGAACACTGAAGCTTTCTTT. The variable domain in full, completed from reference TRBV7-9 and TRBJ1-1, reads DTGVSQNPRHKITKRGQNVTFRCDPISEHNRLYWYRQTLGQGPEFLTYFQNEAQLEKSRLLSDRFSAERPKGSFSTLEIQRTEQGDSAMYLCASRDSLNTEAFFGQGTRLTVV.

This sequence joins TRBV19 and TRBJ1-5, with a possible D match to TRBD1 (6 bases). Germline lookup yields CDR1 LNHDA and CDR2 SQIVND (reference sequence). The CDR3 is made up of 14 amino acids. V lost 8 bases to trimming and J lost 6 bases, with 17 bases between them. CDR3 loop: CASGEDRSSQPQHF. The CDR3 DNA follows: TGTGCCAGTGGGGAAGACAGGAGTAGTCAGCCCCAGCATTTT.

V and J are TRBV7-9 and TRBJ1-5; D perhaps matches TRBD1 (5 bases). V shed 5 bases and J shed 2 bases, with 19 bases lying between them. The CDR3 spans 17 residues. CDR1 and CDR2 from the germline V gene are SEHNR and FQNEAQ (reference sequence). The CDR3 coding sequence is TGTGCCAGCAGCCTCACCCCGGGGGGGGTTGGCAATCAGCCCCAGCATTTT. This encodes CASSLTPGGVGNQPQHF.

This chain links TRBV30 with TRBJ1-1; D remains unclear. CDR3 length: 13 residues. Trimming pared 1 base from V and 1 base from J, leaving 7 bases between. Looked up from germline, CDR1 is GTSNPN and CDR2 is SVGIG (reference sequence). CDR3 coding DNA: TGTGCCTGGAGTGCCCCTTGGAACACTGAAGCTTTCTTT. It translates to CAWSAPWNTEAFF.

The chain carries TRBV7-2 and TRBJ1-3; 7 nucleotides agree with TRBD1. The germline gives CDR1 SGHTA, CDR2 FQGNSA. Germline trimming cut 3 bases from V and 1 base from J; bases unmatched to any gene: 3. The length of the CDR3 is 15 residues. CDR3: CASSFRQGSGNTIYF. In DNA form, the CDR3 reads TGTGCCAGCAGCTTCAGACAGGGTTCTGGAAACACCATATATTTT. The variable domain in full, with the rest retrieved from reference TRBV7-2 and TRBJ1-3, is GAGVSQSPSNKVTEKGKDVELRCDPISGHTALYWYRQSLGQGLEFLIYFQGNSAPDKSGLPSDRFSAERTGGSVSTLTIQRTQQEDSAVYLCASSFRQGSGNTIYFGEGSWLTVV.

V usage is TRBV6-5 and J usage is TRBJ2-7, with 7 bases aligning to TRBD2. Germline trimming cut 6 bases from V and 2 bases from J; bases unmatched to any gene: 10. Germline loops: CDR1 MNHEY, CDR2 SVGAGI. This CDR3 comprises 15 residues. The CDR3 loop is CASSQSGVLTYEQYF. CDR3 sequence (DNA): TGTGCCAGCAGCCAGAGCGGGGTCCTTACCTACGAGCAGTACTTC.

The chain employs TRBV19 and TRBJ2-1; TRBD2 matches 7 bases. The CDR3 is made up of 15 amino acids. Germline loops: CDR1 LNHDA, CDR2 SQIVND (reference sequence). The trim removed 6 bases at V and 6 bases at J, leaving 11 bases unmatched. The CDR3 DNA reads TGTGCCAGTAGGGCATGGTTGGGCGGGGGCAATGAGCAGTTCTTC. It specifies CASRAWLGGGNEQFF.

The CDR3 DNA reads as TGTGCCAGCAGAGTGACTAGCGGGGCTGACTCTGGGGCCAACGTCCTGACTTTC. Translating it yields CASRVTSGADSGANVLTF. This chain joins TRBV27 and TRBJ2-6, with TRBD2 matching 11 bases. This CDR3 is 18 amino acids long. CDR1 is MNHEY, CDR2 SMNVEV, per germline (reference sequence). V lost 6 bases and J lost 0; bases outside the gene matches: 7.

The chain has TRBV6-1 and TRBJ2-7; tentatively, D is TRBD1 (6 bases). Germline V gene lookup returns CDR1 MNHNS and CDR2 SASEGT. CDR3 length: 15 amino acids. V was trimmed by 2 bases and J by 2 bases, leaving 13 bases between them. CDR3 nucleotide sequence: TGTGCCAGCAGTGAAAGGGAAACAGGGCCCTACGAGCAGTACTTC. It specifies CASSERETGPYEQYF.

In its sample, this clone was seen once. This chain joins TRBV19 and TRBJ2-6; possibly TRBD1 for D (6 bases). This CDR3 region has 15 residues. Germline V gene data show CDR1 as LNHDA and CDR2 as SQIVND (reference sequence). Between the trimmed V and J ends, which lost 2 bases and 4 bases, there was a span of 9 bases. The CDR3 DNA reads TGTGCCAGTAGTATACAGGGGTCCGGGGCCAACGTCCTGACTTTC. It translates to CASSIQGSGANVLTF.

The chain has TRBV19 and TRBJ2-3, with 9 bases that match TRBD2. CDR1 and CDR2 (germline): LNHDA, SQIVND (reference sequence). The CDR3 totals 16 residues. The junction had 6 bases not matched to a gene; V was cut back by 1 base and J by 4 bases. DNA for the CDR3: TGTGCCAGTAGTATAGGAGCGGGGGGTTCAGCAGATACGCAGTATTTT. It translates to CASSIGAGGSADTQYF.

This chain uses TRBV15 with TRBJ2-1; tentatively, D is TRBD1 (6 bases). Trimming shortened V by 7 bases and J by 5 bases, and 21 bases separated the two germline ends. The germline V gene has CDR1 LNHNV and CDR2 YYDKDF (reference sequence). CDR3 length: 16 residues. CDR3 coding DNA: TGTGCCACCACCCCCCTGGATGAGGGGGTCGACAATGAGCAGTTCTTC. Translating it yields CATTPLDEGVDNEQFF.

This chain links TRBV6-5 with TRBJ1-2, with 11 bases lining up with TRBD1. CDR1 and CDR2 from the germline V gene are MNHEY and SVGAGI. The CDR3 is 16 residues long. V trimming: 0 bases; J trimming: 7 bases; junction bases outside the gene matches: 7. CDR3 sequence (DNA): TGTGCCAGCAGTTACTCGACGGACAGGGGGCTTGGTGGCTACACCTTC. Its translation: CASSYSTDRGLGGYTF.

This chain uses TRBV9 with TRBJ2-7; 13 bases agree with TRBD2. The length of the CDR3 is 15 residues. V dropped 0 bases and J dropped 7; count of bases not matched to a gene: 4. CDR1 SGDLS and CDR2 YYNGEE come from the germline V gene. CDR3 nucleotide sequence: TGTGCCAGCAGCGTAGAAGGGGGACTAGCGGGGGAGCAGTACTTC. It codes for CASSVEGGLAGEQYF.

Only one count was recorded for this clone. The chain has TRBV30 and TRBJ1-3; possible D gene TRBD1, 5 bases. The V end lost 3 bases, the J end lost 3 bases, and 15 bases lay between the germline ends. There are 15 residues in the CDR3. Germline CDR1 reads GTSNPN; CDR2 reads SVGIG (reference sequence). CDR3 nucleotide sequence: TGTGCCTGGAGAGCCGGGACTTCCCTTGGAAACACCATATATTTT. Translation: CAWRAGTSLGNTIYF.